The entry below describes one T cell receptor (beta chain). This sample is drawn from a study of T cell responses to AZD1222 COVID-19 vaccine. The analysis combined second doses at about 4 or about 12 weeks. Using immunoSEQ multiplex PCR, the repertoire was profiled, and TCRdb retains in-frame clones only, with some absent. The data contain roughly 190,000 clones, about nine tenths of them singletons. V lost 8 bases and J 4 bases, leaving 12 bases between the germline ends. CDR3 length equals 13 residues. Germline values: CDR1 LNHNV, CDR2 YYDKDF (reference sequence). This TCR derives from an adult who received the AZD1222 COVID-19 vaccine. Sequenced here: peripheral blood, sampled 28 days after the second AZD1222 dose. The rearrangement links TRBV15 to TRBJ1-5; possibly TRBD1 for D (5 bases). Here the CDR3 DNA reads TGTGCCACCCAGGGAGCCCTAAATCAGCCCCAGCATTTT. The encoded protein is CATQGALNQPQHF.